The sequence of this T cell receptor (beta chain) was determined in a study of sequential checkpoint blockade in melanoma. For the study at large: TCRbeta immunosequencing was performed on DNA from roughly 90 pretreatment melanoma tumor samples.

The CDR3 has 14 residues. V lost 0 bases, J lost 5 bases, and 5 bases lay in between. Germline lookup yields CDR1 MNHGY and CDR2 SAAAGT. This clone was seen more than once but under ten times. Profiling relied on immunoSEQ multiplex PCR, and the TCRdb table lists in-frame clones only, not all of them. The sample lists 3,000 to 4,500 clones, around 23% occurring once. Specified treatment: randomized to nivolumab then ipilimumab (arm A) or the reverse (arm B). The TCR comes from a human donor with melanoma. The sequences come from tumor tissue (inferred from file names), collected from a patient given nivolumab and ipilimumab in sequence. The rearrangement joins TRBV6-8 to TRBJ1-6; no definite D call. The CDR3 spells CASSYSPDNSPLHF. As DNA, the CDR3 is TGTGCCAGCAGTTACTCTCCAGATAATTCACCCCTCCACTTT.